This passage covers 2 T cell receptor beta chains from one sample sequenced in a study of shared clonotypes between healthy human individuals. Profiling relied on immunoSEQ multiplex PCR, and the TCRdb table lists in-frame clones only, not all of them. The sample lists 300,000 to 400,000 clones; about 74% were seen once. The specimen was memory CD4+ T cells sorted from blood. Subset reported: CD45RA-negative fraction. These receptors were taken from a man aged 25 to 40 in good health.

Concerning this clone itself: A much more abundant neighbour one base away suggests this may be a read error. Different DNA sequences within this sample yield the same CDR3. The CDR3 region has the DNA TGTGCCAGCCTTTATCCTGGGACTATCCCCAATGAGCAGTTCTTC. The encoded protein is CASLYPGTIPNEQFF. The rearrangement uses TRBV6-1 and TRBJ2-1, with 7 bases lining up with TRBD2. Germline CDR1 is MNHNS and CDR2 is SASEGT. J gave up 6 bases and V 8 bases, and 13 bases lay outside the gene matches. There are 15 residues in the CDR3.

The V gene is TRBV4-3, the J gene TRBJ2-5, with D unresolved. This CDR3 is built from 16 residues. Germline V gene sequence: CDR1 LGHNA, CDR2 YSLEER. Trimming cost V 3 bases and J 5 bases, with 19 bases left between them. The CDR3 spells CASSQGSLAGRETQYF. CDR3 nucleotide sequence: TGCGCCAGCAGCCAGGGCTCTCTCGCCGGTCGGGAGACCCAGTACTTC.